This T cell receptor beta chain was observed in a study of technical replicates of blood from a few donors. The CDR3 has 19 residues. V dropped 4 bases and J dropped 4; count of bases not matched to a gene: 13. Per germline, CDR1 MDHEN and CDR2 SYDVKM. Only in-frame clones appear in the TCRdb table, and some are missing; sequencing was by immunoSEQ multiplex PCR. The sample includes fewer than 90,000 clones, about 91% seen only once; the top ten take about 0.38%. The sequencing sample was made of T cells isolated from PBMCs. V usage is TRBV28 and J usage is TRBJ2-7, with 16 bases identical to TRBD2. The clonotype comes from a human donor in good health. CDR3 DNA: TGTGCCAGCAGTTCTGACGGGACTAGCGGGAGGGAGGCCCGTTACGAGCAGTACTTC. Translating it yields CASSSDGTSGREARYEQYF.